Below, one T cell receptor (beta chain) is given with its context. Its binding antigen is unknown. Per-nucleotide qualities are absent, and no much larger clonotype sits a single base away. The junction carries 12 bases between V and J, which are trimmed by 4 bases and 3 bases respectively. The CDR3 has 14 amino acids, counting the end cysteine and phenylalanine. The sequence is cut down to CDR3 DNA, 42 bases in frame from base 1. As encoded in the germline V gene, CDR1 is MRHNA while CDR2 is SNTAGT. TCRbeta CDR3 regions were amplified from genomic DNA by means of the immunoSEQ Assay, a bias-controlled multiplex PCR. The study's own analysis went as follows. Nucleated cell counts per sample were estimated from amplification of reference gene primers within the assay. To quantify the absolute abundance of each unique TCRbeta CDR3 rearrangement, sequence reads were collapsed and filtered. For each sample, productive Simpson clonality was calculated as the square root of Simpson's diversity index over productive rearrangements. TCRdb provides this immuneACCESS table in a form limited to in-frame rearrangements. Some clones are lacking; in checked studies, under half of them reflect an unresolved V gene, and why the rest are absent is not known. That table is the source of V, J and clone size, and D and trimming were worked out from the DNA. The sample table shows 30,000 or so clones, and roughly four fifths are seen once. Around 40% of the sample belongs to the ten largest clones.

The data were taken from a study of blood T cell repertoires in COVID-19 (TCRdb year 2020). A note on the overall study: Collaborator samples came from the United States, Italy and Spain and covered acute and convalescent phases of COVID-19. The prospective study material was composed of cDNA or gDNA derived from T cells, B-cell-depleted T cells, or PBMCs. Deeply sampled blood TCRbeta repertoires from subjects exposed to, actively infected with, or recovered from COVID-19 were included in the dataset. The repertoires were released in a freely available public database meant as a resource for research on the immune response to SARS-CoV-2. Samples came from the ongoing ImmuneRACE study (first 160 participants) plus 1,254 subjects from 6 global collaborators. Nearly every sample came with metadata listing a de-identified subject ID, COVID-19 status, age in years and sex. Where available, HLA class I and class II types were taken from metadata supplied by the sample provider and were not determined by assay-based typing.

Collaborating institutions collected whole blood in K2EDTA tubes following their own protocols. For TCRbeta analysis, collaborators shipped samples as frozen whole blood, isolated PBMCs, or DNA extracted from either of those sample types. Paper-wide results and their limitations: The amount of clinical and demographic metadata varied by source and participant and was provided uncurated.

The rearranged chain carries TRBV6-4 and TRBJ1-2; TRBD1 is perhaps the D gene, given 5 matching bases. Source material: peripheral blood. This receptor was identified in a man older than 75 with active or convalescent COVID-19. The base sequence is TGTGCCAGCAGTGCCTCCGCGGGGGACTATGGCTACACCTTC. Its coded protein is CASSASAGDYGYTF.